The 18 T cell receptor beta chains below come from one sample, sequenced in a study of T cell responses to AZD1222 COVID-19 vaccine. Sequenced by immunoSEQ multiplex PCR; TCRdb stores in-frame clones only, minus some. The sample yields 80,000 to 130,000 clones, about 86% seen once. This sample comprised peripheral blood, obtained on day 0 of AZD1222 vaccination. These receptors were obtained from an adult in good health.

The V call is TRBV19, the J call TRBJ2-6; the match to TRBD2 covers 8 bases. The CDR3 length is 19 residues. Looked up from germline, CDR1 is LNHDA and CDR2 is SQIVND (reference sequence). J was trimmed by 0 bases and V by 6 bases; bases with no gene match: 13. This CDR3 is CASRAPGGGSSSGANVLTF. The CDR3, as DNA: TGTGCCAGTAGAGCGCCGGGCGGGGGGTCTTCCTCTGGGGCCAACGTCCTGACTTTC.

The gene calls are TRBV19 and TRBJ1-6; weak D call: TRBD1 (5 bases). CDR3 length equals 16 residues. V dropped 7 bases and J dropped 0 bases, with 13 bases sitting between them. Germline lookup yields CDR1 LNHDA and CDR2 SQIVND (reference sequence). CDR3 region: CASTPGASSYNSPLHF. For the CDR3, the DNA is TGTGCCAGTACCCCCGGGGCGAGCTCCTATAATTCACCCCTCCACTTT.

CDR3 in amino acids: CASASDGNTIYF. The DNA for the CDR3 is TGTGCCAGCGCCTCGGATGGAAACACCATATATTTT. The rearrangement uses TRBV28 and TRBJ1-3; D remains ambiguous. CDR3 length: 12 residues. Germline V gene sequence: CDR1 MDHEN, CDR2 SYDVKM. The V gene lost 8 bases and the J gene lost 3 bases, with 8 bases spanning the gap.

V is TRBV6-2 or TRBV6-3 and J is TRBJ2-1, with D tentatively TRBD1 or TRBD2 (5 bases each). The CDR3 totals 14 residues. The V end lost 5 bases, the J end lost 5 bases, and 13 bases lay between the germline ends. Germline loops: CDR1 MNHEY, CDR2 SVGEGT. This CDR3 reads CASSSTGRNNEQFF. As DNA, the CDR3 is TGTGCCAGCAGTAGCACGGGGCGGAACAATGAGCAGTTCTTC.

The chain uses TRBV7-9 and TRBJ1-1; D is uncertain. This CDR3 contains 14 residues. Trimming took off 5 bases at V and 4 bases at J, with 14 bases between the two ends. Looked up from germline, CDR1 is SEHNR and CDR2 is FQNEAQ (reference sequence). CDR3 sequence: CASSNSGYLTEAFF. Here the CDR3 DNA reads TGTGCCAGCAGCAACTCGGGATACCTCACTGAAGCTTTCTTT. The variable domain in full, with the rest retrieved from reference TRBV7-9 and TRBJ1-1, is DTGVSQNPRHKITKRGQNVTFRCDPISEHNRLYWYRQTLGQGPEFLTYFQNEAQLEKSRLLSDRFSAERPKGSFSTLEIQRTEQGDSAMYLCASSNSGYLTEAFFGQGTRLTVV.

The rearrangement links TRBV5-1 to TRBJ2-7; D not resolved. Per the germline V gene, CDR1 is SGHRS and CDR2 is YFSETQ. Between the trimmed V and J ends, which lost 1 base and 2 bases, there was a span of 10 bases. This CDR3 region has 14 residues. The chain's CDR3 is CASSLLGGTYEQYF. CDR3 coding DNA: TGCGCCAGCAGCTTGTTAGGTGGGACCTACGAGCAGTACTTC.

The chain links TRBV25-1 to TRBJ1-3; TRBD1 might be the D (6 bases). Per germline, CDR1 MGHDK and CDR2 SYGVNS. This CDR3 has 13 residues. Trimming cost V 2 bases and J 5 bases, with 7 bases left between them. Here the CDR3 reads CASSEQGRNTIYF. The CDR3 nucleotides read TGTGCCAGCAGTGAACAGGGGAGAAACACCATATATTTT.

The chain has TRBV18 and TRBJ2-2; tentative D call: TRBD1 (5 bases). Trimming pared 5 bases from V and 5 bases from J, leaving 12 bases between. The CDR3 has 14 amino acids. The germline CDR1 and CDR2 sequences are KGHSH and LQKENI. The CDR3: CASSLGQWTGELFF. For the CDR3, the DNA is TGTGCCAGCTCATTGGGGCAGTGGACCGGGGAGCTGTTTTTT. The whole variable domain, filled in from reference TRBV18 and TRBJ2-2, reads NAGVMQNPRHLVRRRGQEARLRCSPMKGHSHVYWYRQLPEEGLKFMVYLQKENIIDESGMPKERFSAEFPKEGPSILRIQQVVRGDSAAYFCASSLGQWTGELFFGEGSRLTVL.

A single count supports this clone. The rearrangement joins TRBV5-1 to TRBJ2-7; tentative D call: TRBD2 (6 bases). Germline values: CDR1 SGHRS, CDR2 YFSETQ. The V gene lost 4 bases and the J gene lost 3 bases, with 8 bases spanning the gap. The CDR3 consists of 12 residues. CDR3 amino acids: CASSGGFYEQYF. The CDR3 DNA reads as TGCGCCAGCAGCGGGGGGTTCTACGAGCAGTACTTC. The full variable domain, completed using reference TRBV5-1 and TRBJ2-7, is KAGVTQTPRYLIKTRGQQVTLSCSPISGHRSVSWYQQTPGQGLQFLFEYFSETQRNKGNFPGRFSGRQFSNSRSEMNVSTLELGDSALYLCASSGGFYEQYFGPGTRLTVT.

V usage is TRBV16 and J usage is TRBJ1-3; D is unclear. This CDR3 is built from 16 residues. The ends were cut back, 3 bases at V and 0 bases at J, with 12 bases in the middle. Germline CDR1 reads KGHSY; CDR2 reads FQNENV. CDR3 protein: CASSQGDLVSGNTIYF. For the CDR3, the DNA is TGTGCCAGCAGCCAGGGTGACCTAGTCTCTGGAAACACCATATATTTT.

The chain combines TRBV7-3 with TRBJ1-1, with TRBD1 matching over 10 bases. The CDR3 extends over 15 amino acids. Germline CDR1 reads SGHTA; CDR2 reads FQGTGA. The V and J ends lost 5 bases and 0 bases, in that order; junction bases with no gene match: 3. The CDR3, as DNA: TGTGCCAGCAGCCCGGGACAGGGGATGAACACTGAAGCTTTCTTT. Protein product: CASSPGQGMNTEAFF.

This sequence joins TRBV18 and TRBJ1-5; D may be TRBD1 (6 bases). Germline-derived CDR1 and CDR2 are KGHSH and LQKENI. There are 16 residues in the CDR3. The V and J ends lost 2 bases and 3 bases respectively, with 14 bases between them. CDR3 nucleotide sequence: TGTGCCAGCTCACCATTCGCAGGGGACAACAATCAGCCCCAGCATTTT. Residues: CASSPFAGDNNQPQHF.

In this sample, this clone turned up once. The V gene is TRBV5-1, the J gene TRBJ1-2, with no clear D. The length of the CDR3 is 16 residues. CDR1 is SGHRS and CDR2 is YFSETQ in the germline V gene. V was pared by 4 bases and J by 4 bases, with 20 bases between. CDR3 loop: CASSLSGPSGGYGYTF. CDR3 nucleotides: TGCGCCAGCAGCCTTTCTGGACCCTCCGGCGGCTATGGCTACACCTTC.

The J gene is TRBJ1-1, the V gene TRBV6-6; no firm D call. Trimming cost V 2 bases and J 6 bases, with 13 bases left between them. CDR1 and CDR2 from the germline V gene are MNHNY and SVGAGI (reference sequence). The CDR3 consists of 14 residues. The CDR3 is CASSYVRARSEAFF. The CDR3 nucleotides read TGTGCCAGCAGTTACGTTAGGGCTAGATCTGAAGCTTTCTTT.

J is TRBJ1-6 and V is TRBV6-6; D remains ambiguous. Trimming shortened V by 0 bases and J by 5 bases, and 11 bases separated the two germline ends. CDR1 is MNHNY, CDR2 SVGAGI, per germline (reference sequence). The length of the CDR3 is 16 residues. This CDR3 is CASSYSSGNNNSPLHF. The CDR3 DNA reads TGTGCCAGCAGTTACTCTTCCGGGAACAATAATTCACCCCTCCACTTT.

V gene TRBV21-1 combines with J gene TRBJ1-4; the D segment call TRBD1 is taken from the table without a DNA check. TRBV21-1 is listed as a pseudogene. The CDR3 has 16 residues. The chain's CDR3 is CASSSITATTNEKLFF. CDR3 sequence (DNA): TGTGCCAGCAGCAGCATTACAGCCACAACTAATGAAAAACTGTTTTTT.

The chain recombines TRBV28 with TRBJ2-6, with D perhaps TRBD1 (6 bases). Germline CDR1 and CDR2: MDHEN and SYDVKM. The germline V and J ends were trimmed by 4 bases and 0 bases, with 13 bases remaining between them. The CDR3 has 17 residues. Here the CDR3 reads CASSSQGFASGANVLTF. CDR3 DNA sequence: TGTGCCAGCAGTTCACAGGGTTTTGCCTCTGGGGCCAACGTCCTGACTTTC.

The V and J genes are TRBV20-1 and TRBJ1-2, with 9 bases matching TRBD1. CDR1 and CDR2 (germline): DFQATT, SNEGSKA (reference sequence). The CDR3 runs to 14 residues. J lost 3 bases, V lost 3 bases, and 5 bases had no gene match. The CDR3 DNA follows: TGCAGTGCTAGTAAGACAGGGGGGGACTATGGCTACACCTTC. Protein product: CSASKTGGDYGYTF.